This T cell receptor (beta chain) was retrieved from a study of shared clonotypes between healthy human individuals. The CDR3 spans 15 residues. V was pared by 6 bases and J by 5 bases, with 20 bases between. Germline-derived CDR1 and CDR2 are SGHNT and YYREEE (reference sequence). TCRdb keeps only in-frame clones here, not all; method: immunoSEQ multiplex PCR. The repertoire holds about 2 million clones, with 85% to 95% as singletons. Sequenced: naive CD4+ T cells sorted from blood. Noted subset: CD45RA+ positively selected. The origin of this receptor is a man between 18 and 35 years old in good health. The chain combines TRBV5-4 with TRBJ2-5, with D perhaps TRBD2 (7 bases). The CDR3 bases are TGTGCCAGCACCTTCGCGGGGGCGCAGGGGGAGACCCAGTACTTC. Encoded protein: CASTFAGAQGETQYF.